Sequencing of this T cell receptor beta chain was carried out in a study of response to subunit inactivated influenza vaccine. Regarding the study as a whole: New T cells are recruited in small numbers by each seasonal influenza vaccination, according to the authors' suggestion.

As to this clonotype: Its specificity is unknown.

TCRdb processed the RT-PCR reads anew with MiXCR; each CDR3 protein has one entry. The sample consists of around 580,000 distinct CDR3 sequences, approximately 10% of them appearing once. This sample comprised PBMCs from blood, obtained on the day of vaccination. This TCR came from a man aged 45-65 years who received an inactivated influenza vaccine.

CDR3 DNA: TGTGCCAGCAGTCTCCACTTGGTGAGAAGGACCGGGGAGCTGTTTTTT. Its protein is CASSLHLVRRTGELFF. V gene TRBV28 combines with J gene TRBJ2-2; D is uncertain. CDR1 is MDHEN and CDR2 is SYDVKM in the germline V gene. The CDR3 is made up of 16 amino acids. Trimming removed 5 bases at V and 5 bases at J, with 18 bases between.